This T cell receptor (beta chain) was recorded in a study of T-cell reconstitution after alpha-beta-depleted transplantation in children. This sample's TCRbeta library carried unique molecular identifier barcodes. TCRdb analysed the PCR reads with MiXCR anew, one entry per CDR3 protein. In the table there are around 94,000 distinct CDR3 sequences, approximately 8% of which are singletons. This clonotype showed up many times. Source: PBMCs, taken before TCRalphabeta/CD19-depleted stem cell transplant. The TCR sequence derives from a boy aged 2 to 9 with acute lymphoblastic leukemia, due to receive a stem cell transplant.

In nucleotides, the CDR3 is TGTGCCAGCAGTACGAGGAGGGCAGGGCGGGCGACCCAGTACTTC. It translates to CASSTRRAGRATQYF. V and J are TRBV12-3 or TRBV12-4 and TRBJ2-5, with D maybe TRBD2 (6 bases). V was cut by 5 bases and J by 7 bases, with 20 bases left in between. The CDR3 totals 15 residues.